The sequence of this T cell receptor beta chain was determined in a study of blood T cell repertoires in COVID-19. Turning to the study itself: Sample material is recorded as cDNA or gDNA derived from T cells, B-cell-depleted T cells, or PBMCs.

The CDR3 consists of 14 residues. V was pared by 5 bases and J by 5 bases, with 7 bases of the junction left unmatched. Germline V CDR1 and CDR2: SGHTA, FQGTGA. The protocol was immunoSEQ multiplex PCR, while the TCRdb copy is restricted to in-frame clones and leaves out a portion. The sample has roughly 280,000 clones; almost 90% are singletons. Patients of the Seattle cohort, enrolled during active infection, were followed longitudinally. The sample was peripheral blood. The chain employs TRBV7-3 and TRBJ2-5; 8 nucleotides align to TRBD1. This clonotype was obtained from a woman in her 30s with COVID-19, enrolled during active disease. CDR3 sequence: CASSPSGGRETQYF. DNA of the CDR3: TGTGCCAGCAGCCCCTCAGGGGGCAGGGAGACCCAGTACTTC.